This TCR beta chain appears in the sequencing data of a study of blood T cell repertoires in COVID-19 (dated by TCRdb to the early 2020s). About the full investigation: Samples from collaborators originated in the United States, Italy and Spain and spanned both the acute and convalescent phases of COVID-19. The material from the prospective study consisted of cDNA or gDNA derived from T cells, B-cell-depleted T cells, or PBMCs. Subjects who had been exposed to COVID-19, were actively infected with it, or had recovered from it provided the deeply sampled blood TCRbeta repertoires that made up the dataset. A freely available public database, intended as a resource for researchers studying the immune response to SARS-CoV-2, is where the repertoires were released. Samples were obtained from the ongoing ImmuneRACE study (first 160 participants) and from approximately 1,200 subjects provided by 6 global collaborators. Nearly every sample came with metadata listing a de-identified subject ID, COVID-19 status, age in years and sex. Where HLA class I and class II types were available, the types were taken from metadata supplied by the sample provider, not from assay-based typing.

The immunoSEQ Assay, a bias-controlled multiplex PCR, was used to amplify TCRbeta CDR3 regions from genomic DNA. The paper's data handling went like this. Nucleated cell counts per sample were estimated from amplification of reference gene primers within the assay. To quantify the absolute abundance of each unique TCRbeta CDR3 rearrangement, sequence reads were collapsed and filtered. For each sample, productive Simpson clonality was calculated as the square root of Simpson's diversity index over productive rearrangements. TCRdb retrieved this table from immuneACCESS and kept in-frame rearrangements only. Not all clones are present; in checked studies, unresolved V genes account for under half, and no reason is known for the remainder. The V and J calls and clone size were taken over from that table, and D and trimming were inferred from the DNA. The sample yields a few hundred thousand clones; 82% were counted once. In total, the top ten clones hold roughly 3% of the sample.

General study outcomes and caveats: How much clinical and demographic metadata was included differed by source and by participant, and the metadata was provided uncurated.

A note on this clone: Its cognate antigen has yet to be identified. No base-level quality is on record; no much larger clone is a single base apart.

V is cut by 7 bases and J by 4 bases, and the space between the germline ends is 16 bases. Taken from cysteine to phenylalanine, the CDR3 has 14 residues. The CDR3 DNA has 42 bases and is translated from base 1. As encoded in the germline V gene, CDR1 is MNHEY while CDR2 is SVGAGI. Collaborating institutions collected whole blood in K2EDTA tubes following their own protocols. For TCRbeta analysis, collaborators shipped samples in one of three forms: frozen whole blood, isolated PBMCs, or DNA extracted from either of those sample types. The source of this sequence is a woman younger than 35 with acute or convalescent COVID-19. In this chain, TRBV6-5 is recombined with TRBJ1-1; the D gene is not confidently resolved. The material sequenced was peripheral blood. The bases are TGTGCCAGCACCTCCCGACGGGGAGCCACTGAAGCTTTCTTT. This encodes CASTSRRGATEAFF.